The source of this T cell receptor beta chain is a study of T cell repertoires in cytomegalovirus infection. Across the study: CMV infection plus the matching HLA type was flagged by public TCR beta signatures. Study observations and caveats: Of the TCR beta families, the public ones yielded a cumulative frequency that identified carriers of CMV plus the relevant HLA. Dominant in the ex vivo response were TCR beta clonotypes restricted by HLA-C and specific for CMV.

A single record per CDR3 protein comes from TCRdb applying MiXCR to the reads. The sample consists of about 490,000 distinct CDR3 sequences, around 27% of them appearing once. Notes on this clonotype: As yet, its antigen is unknown.

The source is a human donor in good health (CMV status not recorded). Some clones in this sample may be carry-over from other donors' samples. The sequenced sample was PBMCs.

CDR3 region: CASGDVTDTQYF. In DNA, the CDR3 is TGTGCTAGTGGTGACGTTACAGATACGCAGTATTTT. The V gene is TRBV12-5, the J gene TRBJ2-3, with D unresolved. V dropped 5 bases and J dropped 3 bases, with 6 bases sitting between them. Germline V gives CDR1 LGHNT, CDR2 FRNRAP. This CDR3 is built from 12 residues. The complete variable domain, with remaining parts taken from reference TRBV12-5 and TRBJ2-3, reads DARVTQTPRHKVTEMGQEVTMRCQPILGHNTVFWYRQTMMQGLELLAYFRNRAPLDDSGMPKDRFSAEMPDATLATLKIQPSEPRDSAVYFCASGDVTDTQYFGPGTRLTVL.